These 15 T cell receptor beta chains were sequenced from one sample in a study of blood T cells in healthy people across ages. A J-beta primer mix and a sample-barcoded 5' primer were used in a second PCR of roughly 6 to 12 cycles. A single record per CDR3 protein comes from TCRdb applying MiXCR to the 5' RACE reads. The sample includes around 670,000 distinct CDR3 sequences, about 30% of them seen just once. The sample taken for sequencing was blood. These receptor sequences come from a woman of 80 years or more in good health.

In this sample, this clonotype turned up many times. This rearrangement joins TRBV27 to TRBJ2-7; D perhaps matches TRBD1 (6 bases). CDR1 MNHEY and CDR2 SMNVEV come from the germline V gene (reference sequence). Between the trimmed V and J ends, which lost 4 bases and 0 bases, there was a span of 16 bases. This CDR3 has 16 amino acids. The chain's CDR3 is CASSSHDRILSYEQYF. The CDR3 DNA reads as TGTGCCAGCAGTTCCCACGACAGGATTCTCTCCTACGAGCAGTACTTC.

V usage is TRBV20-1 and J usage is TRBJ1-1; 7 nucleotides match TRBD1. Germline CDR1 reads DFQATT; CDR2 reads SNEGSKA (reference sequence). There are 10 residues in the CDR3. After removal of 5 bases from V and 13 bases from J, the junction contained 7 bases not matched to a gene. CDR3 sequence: CSARDSLDFF. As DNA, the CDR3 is TGCAGTGCTCGGGACAGTTTAGATTTCTTT.

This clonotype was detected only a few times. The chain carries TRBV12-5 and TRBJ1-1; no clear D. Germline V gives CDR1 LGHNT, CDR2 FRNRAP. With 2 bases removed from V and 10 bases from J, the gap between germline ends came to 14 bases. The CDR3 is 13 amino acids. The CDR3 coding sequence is TGTGCTAGTGGTTTGCGCGTGGGGAATGGAGCTTTCTTT. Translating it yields CASGLRVGNGAFF. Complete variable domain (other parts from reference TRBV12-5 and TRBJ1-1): DARVTQTPRHKVTEMGQEVTMRCQPILGHNTVFWYRQTMMQGLELLAYFRNRAPLDDSGMPKDRFSAEMPDATLATLKIQPSEPRDSAVYFCASGLRVGNGAFFGQGTRLTVV.

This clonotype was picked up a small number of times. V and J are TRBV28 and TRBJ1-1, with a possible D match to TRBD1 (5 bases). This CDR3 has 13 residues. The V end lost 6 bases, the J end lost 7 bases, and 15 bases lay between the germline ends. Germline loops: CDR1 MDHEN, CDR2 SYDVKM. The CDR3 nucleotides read TGTGCCAGCAGCCTACCGGGGGACCTTGAAGCTTTCTTT. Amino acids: CASSLPGDLEAFF.

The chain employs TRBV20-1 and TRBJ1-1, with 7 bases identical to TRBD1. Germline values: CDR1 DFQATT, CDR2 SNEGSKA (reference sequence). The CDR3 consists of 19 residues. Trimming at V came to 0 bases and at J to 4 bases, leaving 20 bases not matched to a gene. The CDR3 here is CSARDDTRGTDFSGTEAFF. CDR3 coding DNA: TGCAGTGCTAGAGATGATACGAGGGGGACAGACTTCAGCGGCACTGAAGCTTTCTTT.

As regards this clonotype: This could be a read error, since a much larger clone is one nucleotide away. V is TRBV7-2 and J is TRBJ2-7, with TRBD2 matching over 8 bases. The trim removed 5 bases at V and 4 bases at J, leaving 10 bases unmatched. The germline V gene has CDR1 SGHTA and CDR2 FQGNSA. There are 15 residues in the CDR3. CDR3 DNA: TGTGCCAGCAGCCTCGCGGGGGGCCCATGTTACGAGCAGTACTTC. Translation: CASSLAGGPCYEQYF.

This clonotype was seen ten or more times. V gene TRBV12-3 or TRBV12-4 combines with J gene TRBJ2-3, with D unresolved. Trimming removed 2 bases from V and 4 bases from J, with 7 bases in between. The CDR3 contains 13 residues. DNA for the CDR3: TGTGCCAGCAGTTTACTAGAGGCAGATACGCAGTATTTT. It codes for CASSLLEADTQYF.

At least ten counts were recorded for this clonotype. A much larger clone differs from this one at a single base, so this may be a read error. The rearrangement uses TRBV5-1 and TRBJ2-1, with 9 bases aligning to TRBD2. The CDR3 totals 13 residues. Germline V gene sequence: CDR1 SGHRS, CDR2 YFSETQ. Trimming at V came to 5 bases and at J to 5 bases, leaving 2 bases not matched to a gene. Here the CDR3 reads CASRTSGNNEQFF. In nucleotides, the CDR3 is TGCGCCAGCAGGACTAGCGGAAACAATGAGCAGTTCTTC.

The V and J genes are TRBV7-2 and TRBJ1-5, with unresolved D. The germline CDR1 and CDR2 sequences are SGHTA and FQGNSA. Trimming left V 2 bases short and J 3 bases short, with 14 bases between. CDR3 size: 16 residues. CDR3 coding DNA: TGTGCCAGCAGCTTAAATGAGGGATGGATCAATCAGCCCCAGCATTTT. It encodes CASSLNEGWINQPQHF.

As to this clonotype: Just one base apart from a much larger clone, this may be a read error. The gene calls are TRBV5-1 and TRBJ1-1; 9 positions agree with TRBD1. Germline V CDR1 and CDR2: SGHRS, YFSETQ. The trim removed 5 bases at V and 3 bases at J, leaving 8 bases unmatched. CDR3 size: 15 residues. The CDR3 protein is CASRKQGADDTEAFF. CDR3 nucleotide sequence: TGCGCCAGCAGGAAACAGGGGGCGGATGACACTGAAGCTTTCTTT.

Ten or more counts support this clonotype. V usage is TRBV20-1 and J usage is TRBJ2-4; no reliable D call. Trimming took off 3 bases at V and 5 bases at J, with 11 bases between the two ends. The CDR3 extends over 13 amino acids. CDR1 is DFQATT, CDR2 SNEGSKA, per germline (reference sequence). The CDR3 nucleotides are TGCAGTGCTAGTTGGGCAGTGGAAAACATTCAGTACTTC. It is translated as CSASWAVENIQYF.

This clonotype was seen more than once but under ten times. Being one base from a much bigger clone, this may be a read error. DNA of the CDR3: TGCGCCAGCAGCTGGGTTACAGGGGGCTACGAGCAGTACTTC. Translating gives CASSWVTGGYEQYF. The gene calls are TRBV5-1 and TRBJ2-4; the match to TRBD1 covers 8 bases. With the DNA end fitting TRBJ2-7 better, the J assignment may be wrong. This CDR3 is built from 14 residues. Looked up from germline, CDR1 is SGHRS and CDR2 is YFSETQ.

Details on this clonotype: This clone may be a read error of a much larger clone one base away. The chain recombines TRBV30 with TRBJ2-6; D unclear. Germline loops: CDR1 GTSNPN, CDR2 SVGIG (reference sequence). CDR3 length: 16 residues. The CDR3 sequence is CARSAVGPSGANVLTF. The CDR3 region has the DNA TGTGCCCGGAGTGCCGTAGGGCCATCTGGGGCCAACGTCCTGACTTTC.

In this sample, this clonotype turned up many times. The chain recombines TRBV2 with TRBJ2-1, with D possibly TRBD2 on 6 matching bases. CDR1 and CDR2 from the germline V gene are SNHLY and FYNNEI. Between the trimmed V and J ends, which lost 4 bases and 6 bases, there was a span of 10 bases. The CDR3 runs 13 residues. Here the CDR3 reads CASSGTIANEQFF. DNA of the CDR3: TGTGCCAGCAGTGGGACTATAGCCAATGAGCAGTTCTTC.

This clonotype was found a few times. The CDR3 here is CASSRGQGFSNTEAFF. As DNA, the CDR3 is TGTGCCAGCAGCCGGGGACAGGGATTTTCGAACACTGAAGCTTTCTTT. The chain carries TRBV5-5 and TRBJ1-1; 9 bases fit TRBD1. Germline V gene lookup returns CDR1 SGHKS and CDR2 YYEKEE (reference sequence). The CDR3 sequence is 16 residues long. Unmatched junction bases numbered 8, after V lost 4 bases and J lost 1 base.